This TCR beta chain is from a study of blood T cell repertoires in COVID-19. Comment on this clone: The same CDR3 also results from other DNA sequences found in this sample.

TCRdb keeps only in-frame clones here, not all; method: immunoSEQ multiplex PCR. Of approximately 280,000 clones listed, 87% are singletons. J was trimmed by 6 bases and V by 3 bases; bases with no gene match: 4. Germline loops: CDR1 MNHEY, CDR2 SMNVEV (reference sequence). This CDR3 is 14 amino acids long. The source is a middle-aged woman who had recovered from COVID-19. This rearrangement joins TRBV27 to TRBJ1-5; 8 bases match TRBD1. Material: PBMCs or T cells enriched from blood (not recorded which). The CDR3 spells CASSFSGGSQPQHF. Here the CDR3 DNA reads TGTGCCAGCAGTTTTTCAGGGGGCAGTCAGCCCCAGCATTTT.